This T cell receptor beta chain was documented in a study of cytomegalovirus exposure and HLA in healthy donors. Notes on this clone: Antigen unknown.

V lost 8 bases and J lost 4, with 12 bases in between. In germline, CDR1 is WNHNN, CDR2 SYGVQD (reference sequence). The CDR3 covers 13 residues. Whole-study results and caveats: As a later analysis showed, several of the most significant clusters appeared to be linked to common viral pathogens.

The PCR had 60 Vbeta and 13 Jbeta primers. TCRdb keeps only in-frame clones here, not all; method: immunoSEQ multiplex PCR. The sample gives about 97,000 clones, 70% to 80% of which show up once; 8.5% to 10% is in the top ten. The J gene is TRBJ2-1, the V gene TRBV10-1; D perhaps matches TRBD2 (6 bases). This TCR was sampled from a male donor in good health and CMV-seropositive. Sequenced material: PBMCs. The chain's CDR3 is CASAGTHYNEQFF. DNA for the CDR3: TGCGCCAGCGCCGGGACTCATTACAATGAGCAGTTCTTC.